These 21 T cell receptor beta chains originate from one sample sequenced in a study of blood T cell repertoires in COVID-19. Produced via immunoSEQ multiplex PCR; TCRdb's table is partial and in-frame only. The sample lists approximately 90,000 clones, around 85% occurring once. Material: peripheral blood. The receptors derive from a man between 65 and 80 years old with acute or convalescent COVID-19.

This chain's CDR3 is CASSIGVAYGANVLTF. The CDR3 DNA reads as TGTGCCAGTAGTATAGGAGTAGCGTACGGGGCCAACGTCCTGACTTTC. The gene calls are TRBV19 and TRBJ2-6, with D possibly TRBD2 on 5 matching bases. Germline V gives CDR1 LNHDA, CDR2 SQIVND (reference sequence). The CDR3 has 16 residues. Trimming left V 1 base short and J 4 bases short, with 11 bases between.

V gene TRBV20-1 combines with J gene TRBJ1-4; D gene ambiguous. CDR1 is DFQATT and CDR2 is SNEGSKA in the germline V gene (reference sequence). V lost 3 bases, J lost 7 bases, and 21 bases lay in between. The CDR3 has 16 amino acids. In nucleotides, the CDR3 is TGCAGTGCTAGTCCCCACCCTTCAAATAGTTTTGAAAAACTGTTTTTT. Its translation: CSASPHPSNSFEKLFF.

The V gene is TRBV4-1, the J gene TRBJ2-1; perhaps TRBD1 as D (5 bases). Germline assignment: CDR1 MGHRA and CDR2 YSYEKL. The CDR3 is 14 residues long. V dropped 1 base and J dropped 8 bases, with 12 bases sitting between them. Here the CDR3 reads CASSQGPGQDEQFF. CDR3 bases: TGCGCCAGCAGCCAAGGGCCAGGGCAGGATGAGCAGTTCTTC.

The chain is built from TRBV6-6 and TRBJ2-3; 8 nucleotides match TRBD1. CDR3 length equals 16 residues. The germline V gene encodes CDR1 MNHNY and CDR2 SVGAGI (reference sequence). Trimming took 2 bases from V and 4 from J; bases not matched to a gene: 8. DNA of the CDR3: TGTGCCAGCAGTTACGGATTGGGACAGGCTTCAGATACGCAGTATTTT. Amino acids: CASSYGLGQASDTQYF.

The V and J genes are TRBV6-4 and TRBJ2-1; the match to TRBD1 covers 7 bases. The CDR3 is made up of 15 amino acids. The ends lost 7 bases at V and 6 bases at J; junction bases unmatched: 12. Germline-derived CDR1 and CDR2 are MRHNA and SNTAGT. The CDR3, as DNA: TGTGCCAGCATAGAGCAGGGGGTCCTATCCAATGAGCAGTTCTTC. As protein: CASIEQGVLSNEQFF.

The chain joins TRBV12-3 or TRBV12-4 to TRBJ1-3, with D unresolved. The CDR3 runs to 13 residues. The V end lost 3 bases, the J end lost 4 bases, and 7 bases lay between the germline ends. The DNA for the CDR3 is TGTGCCAGCAGTTTTCAGTTGGGAAACACCATATATTTT. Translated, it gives CASSFQLGNTIYF.

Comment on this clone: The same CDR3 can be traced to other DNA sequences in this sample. Written as DNA, the CDR3 is TGTGCCAGTAGCCCGGGACAGGGTAATCAGCCCCAGCATTTT. Translation gives CASSPGQGNQPQHF. V is TRBV19 and J is TRBJ1-5; 9 bases are a match to TRBD1. With V trimmed by 6 bases and J by 4 bases, 4 bases remained unmatched. Looked up from germline, CDR1 is LNHDA and CDR2 is SQIVND (reference sequence). CDR3 length equals 14 residues.

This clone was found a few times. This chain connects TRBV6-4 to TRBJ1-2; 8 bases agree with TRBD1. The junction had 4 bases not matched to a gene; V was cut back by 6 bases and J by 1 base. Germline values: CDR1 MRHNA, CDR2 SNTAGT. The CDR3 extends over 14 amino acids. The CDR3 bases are TGTGCCAGCAGGCCCGGACAGGGTAACTATGGCTACACCTTC. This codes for CASRPGQGNYGYTF.

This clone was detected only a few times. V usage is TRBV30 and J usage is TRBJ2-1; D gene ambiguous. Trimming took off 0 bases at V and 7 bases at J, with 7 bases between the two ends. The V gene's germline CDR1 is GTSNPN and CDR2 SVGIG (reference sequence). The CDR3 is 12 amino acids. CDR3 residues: CAWSVLRNEQFF. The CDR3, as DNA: TGTGCCTGGAGTGTACTTCGGAATGAGCAGTTCTTC. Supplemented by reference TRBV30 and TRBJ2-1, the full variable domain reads SQTIHQWPATLVQPVGSPLSLECTVEGTSNPNLYWYRQAAGRGLQLLFYSVGIGQISSEVPQNLSASRPQDRQFILSSKKLLLSDSGFYLCAWSVLRNEQFFGPGTRLTVL.

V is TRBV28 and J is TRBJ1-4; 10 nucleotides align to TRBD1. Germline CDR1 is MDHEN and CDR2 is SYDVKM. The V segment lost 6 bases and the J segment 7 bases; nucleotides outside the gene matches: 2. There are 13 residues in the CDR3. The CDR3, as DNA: TGTGCCAGCAGGCGACAGGGGGCTGAAAAACTGTTTTTT. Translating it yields CASRRQGAEKLFF.

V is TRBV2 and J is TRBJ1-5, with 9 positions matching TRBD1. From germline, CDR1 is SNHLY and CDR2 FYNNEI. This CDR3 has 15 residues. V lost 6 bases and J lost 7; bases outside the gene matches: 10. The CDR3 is CASSEQGALGQPQHF. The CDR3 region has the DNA TGTGCCAGCAGCGAACAGGGGGCGCTGGGGCAGCCCCAGCATTTT. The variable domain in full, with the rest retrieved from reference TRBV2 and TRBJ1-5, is EPEVTQTPSHQVTQMGQEVILRCVPISNHLYFYWYRQILGQKVEFLVSFYNNEISEKSEIFDDQFSVERPDGSNFTLKIRSTKLEDSAMYFCASSEQGALGQPQHFGDGTRLSIL.

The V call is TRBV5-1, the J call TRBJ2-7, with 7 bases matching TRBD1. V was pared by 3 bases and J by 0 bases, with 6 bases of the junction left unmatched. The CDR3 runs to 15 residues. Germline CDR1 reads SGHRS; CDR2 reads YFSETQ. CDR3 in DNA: TGCGCCAGCAGCTCGCGACAGGGAAGCTCCTACGAGCAGTACGTC. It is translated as CASSSRQGSSYEQYV.

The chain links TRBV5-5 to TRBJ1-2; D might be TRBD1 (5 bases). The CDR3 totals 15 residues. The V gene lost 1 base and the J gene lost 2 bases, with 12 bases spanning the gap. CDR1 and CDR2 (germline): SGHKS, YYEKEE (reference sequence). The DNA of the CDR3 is TGTGCCAGCAGCTTGAATTGGGGGGACAACTATGGCTACACCTTC. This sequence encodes CASSLNWGDNYGYTF.

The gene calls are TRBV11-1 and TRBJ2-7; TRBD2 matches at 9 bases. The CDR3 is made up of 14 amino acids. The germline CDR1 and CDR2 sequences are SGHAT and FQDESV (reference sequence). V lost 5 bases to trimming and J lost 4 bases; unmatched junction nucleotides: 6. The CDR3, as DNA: TGTGCCAGCAGCAAACCGGGACTAGCTTACGAGCAGTACTTC. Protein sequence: CASSKPGLAYEQYF. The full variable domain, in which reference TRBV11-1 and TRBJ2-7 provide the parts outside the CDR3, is EAEVAQSPRYKITEKSQAVAFWCDPISGHATLYWYRQILGQGPELLVQFQDESVVDDSQLPKDRFSAERLKGVDSTLKIQPAELGDSAMYLCASSKPGLAYEQYFGPGTRLTVT.

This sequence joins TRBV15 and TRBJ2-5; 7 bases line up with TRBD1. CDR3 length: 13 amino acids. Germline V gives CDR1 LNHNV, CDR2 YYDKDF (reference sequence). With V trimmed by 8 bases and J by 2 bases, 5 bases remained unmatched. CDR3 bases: TGTGCCACCCTAAGGGACAGACAAGAGACCCAGTACTTC. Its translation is CATLRDRQETQYF. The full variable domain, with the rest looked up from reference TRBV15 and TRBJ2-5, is DAMVIQNPRYQVTQFGKPVTLSCSQTLNHNVMYWYQQKSSQAPKLLFHYYDKDFNNEADTPDNFQSRRPNTSFCFLDIRSPGLGDTAMYLCATLRDRQETQYFGPGTRLLVL.

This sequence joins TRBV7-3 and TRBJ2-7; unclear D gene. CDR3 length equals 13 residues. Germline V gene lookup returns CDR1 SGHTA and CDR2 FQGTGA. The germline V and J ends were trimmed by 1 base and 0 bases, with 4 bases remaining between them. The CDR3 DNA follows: TGTGCCAGCAGCTTAATATCCTCCTACGAGCAGTACTTC. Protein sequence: CASSLISSYEQYF.

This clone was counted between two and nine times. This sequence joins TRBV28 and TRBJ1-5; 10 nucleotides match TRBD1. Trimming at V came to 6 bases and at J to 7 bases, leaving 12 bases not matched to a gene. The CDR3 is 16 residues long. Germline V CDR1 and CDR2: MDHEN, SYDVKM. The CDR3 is CASRILEGQGKQPQHF. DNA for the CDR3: TGTGCCAGCAGGATTTTAGAGGGACAGGGGAAGCAGCCCCAGCATTTT. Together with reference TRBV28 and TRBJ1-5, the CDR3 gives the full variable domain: DVKVTQSSRYLVKRTGEKVFLECVQDMDHENMFWYRQDPGLGLRLIYFSYDVKMKEKGDIPEGYSVSREKKERFSLILESASTNQTSMYLCASRILEGQGKQPQHFGDGTRLSIL.

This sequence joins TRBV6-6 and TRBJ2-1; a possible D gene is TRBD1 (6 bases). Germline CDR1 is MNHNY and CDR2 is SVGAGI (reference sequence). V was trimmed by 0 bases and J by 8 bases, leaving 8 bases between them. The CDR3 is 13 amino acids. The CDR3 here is CASSYSNRDEQFF. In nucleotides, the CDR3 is TGTGCCAGCAGTTACTCGAACAGGGATGAGCAGTTCTTC.

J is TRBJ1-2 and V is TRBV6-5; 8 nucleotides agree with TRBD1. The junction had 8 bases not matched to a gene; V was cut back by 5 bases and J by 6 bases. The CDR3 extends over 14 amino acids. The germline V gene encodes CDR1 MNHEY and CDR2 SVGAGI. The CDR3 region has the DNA TGTGCCAGCAGTAGGACAGGGAAGGACCATGGCTACACCTTC. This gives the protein CASSRTGKDHGYTF.

CDR3 amino acids: CASSFLPGTDTQYF. Written as DNA, the CDR3 is TGTGCCAGCAGCTTCCTACCAGGGACAGATACGCAGTATTTT. V usage is TRBV7-6 and J usage is TRBJ2-3, with D perhaps TRBD1 (5 bases). This CDR3 region has 14 residues. The germline V gene encodes CDR1 SGHVS and CDR2 FNYEAQ. Trimming took off 3 bases at V and 3 bases at J, with 10 bases between the two ends.

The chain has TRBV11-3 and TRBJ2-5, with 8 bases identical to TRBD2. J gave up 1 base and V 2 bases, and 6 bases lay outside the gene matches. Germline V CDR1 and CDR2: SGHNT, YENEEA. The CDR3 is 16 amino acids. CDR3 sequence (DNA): TGTGCCAGCAGCTTAAGGCTAGCGGGCCTCCAAGAGACCCAGTACTTC. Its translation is CASSLRLAGLQETQYF.